Presented here are 9 T cell receptor beta chains from one specimen sequenced in a study of T cell repertoires in cytomegalovirus infection. TCRdb re-analysed the reads in MiXCR, keeping a single row per CDR3 protein. The sample lists 100,000 to 150,000 distinct CDR3 sequences; 8% to 9% were seen once. Sequenced input: PBMCs. The receptors come from a human donor in good health (CMV status not recorded). Some clones in this sample may be carry-over from other donors' samples.

This clonotype was recorded a few times. This chain joins TRBV7-9 and TRBJ2-1; D is uncertain. This CDR3 spans 15 amino acids. V was clipped by 3 bases and J by 1 base, with 10 bases between them. CDR1 and CDR2 (germline): SEHNR, FQNEAQ (reference sequence). CDR3 bases: TGTGCCAGCAGCTTGAACGGGCCTTCCTACAATGAGCAGTTCTTC. This sequence encodes CASSLNGPSYNEQFF.

This clonotype was detected many times. The rearrangement links TRBV7-8 to TRBJ2-1; 8 bases map to TRBD2. Looked up from germline, CDR1 is SGHVS and CDR2 is FQNEAQ. The CDR3 runs to 13 residues. The J segment lost 7 bases and the V segment lost 4 bases, leaving 3 bases of the junction unmatched. As DNA, the CDR3 is TGTGCCAGCAGCTACCGACTAGCGAATGAGCAGTTCTTC. This translates into CASSYRLANEQFF.

There are many counts of this clonotype. The rearrangement links TRBV12-3 or TRBV12-4 to TRBJ2-3; perhaps TRBD2 as D (6 bases). The V end lost 6 bases, the J end lost 2 bases, and 12 bases lay between the germline ends. The CDR3 length is 14 residues. CDR3 sequence (DNA): TGTGCCAGCAGACCCTGGGACTTCACAGATACGCAGTATTTT. It yields the protein CASRPWDFTDTQYF.

This clonotype was picked up many times. The rearrangement links TRBV6-6 to TRBJ1-2; D not certain. The CDR3 spans 16 residues. Germline assignment: CDR1 MNHNY and CDR2 SVGAGI (reference sequence). Trimming left V 2 bases short and J 4 bases short, with 17 bases between. The CDR3 bases are TGTGCCAGCAGTTACGACGCGGCAGGAGGGCCCTATGGCTACACCTTC. This codes for CASSYDAAGGPYGYTF.

This clonotype showed up many times. The gene calls are TRBV7-8 and TRBJ1-1; D unresolved. V shed 4 bases and J shed 0 bases, with 6 bases lying between them. CDR1 is SGHVS, CDR2 FQNEAQ, per germline. This CDR3 spans 13 amino acids. The CDR3 reads CASSSKVNTEAFF. In nucleotides, the CDR3 is TGTGCCAGCAGCTCTAAAGTGAACACTGAAGCTTTCTTT.

This clonotype is medium-sized within its sample. The rearrangement joins TRBV2 to TRBJ2-1, with D possibly called TRBD1 or TRBD2 (5 bases each). The V end was cut by 5 bases, the J end by 6 bases, with 14 bases between. The germline V gene has CDR1 SNHLY and CDR2 FYNNEI. CDR3 length equals 14 residues. The CDR3 sequence: CASSPRDGRNEQFF. The CDR3 DNA is TGTGCCAGCAGTCCCCGGGACGGGCGCAATGAGCAGTTCTTC.

This clonotype was seen ten or more times. The chain links TRBV28 to TRBJ1-5, with D unclear. Germline V gives CDR1 MDHEN, CDR2 SYDVKM. The CDR3 totals 12 residues. V lost 6 bases and J 4 bases, leaving 7 bases between the germline ends. CDR3: CASREGNQPQHF. The CDR3 DNA is TGTGCCAGCAGGGAGGGAAATCAGCCCCAGCATTTT. Based on the CDR3 plus reference TRBV28 and TRBJ1-5, the full variable domain is DVKVTQSSRYLVKRTGEKVFLECVQDMDHENMFWYRQDPGLGLRLIYFSYDVKMKEKGDIPEGYSVSREKKERFSLILESASTNQTSMYLCASREGNQPQHFGDGTRLSIL.

J is TRBJ2-3 and V is TRBV20-1; D uncertain. The germline V gene has CDR1 DFQATT and CDR2 SNEGSKA (reference sequence). Deletions cut 1 base from V and 0 bases from J, with 5 bases between. The CDR3 sequence is 13 residues long. The CDR3 nucleotides are TGCAGTGCTAGAGTAGGGAGCACAGATACGCAGTATTTT. Translated, it gives CSARVGSTDTQYF.

At least ten counts were recorded for this clonotype. CDR3 region: CASSSWTDSYNEQFF. The CDR3 nucleotides read TGCGCCAGCAGCTCCTGGACAGATTCCTACAATGAGCAGTTCTTC. V is TRBV5-1 and J is TRBJ2-1; D perhaps matches TRBD1 (6 bases). The germline V and J ends were trimmed by 3 bases and 1 base, with 11 bases remaining between them. The CDR3 covers 15 residues. Germline V gene sequence: CDR1 SGHRS, CDR2 YFSETQ.